These T cell receptor beta chains were read from a single sample in a study of blood T cell repertoires in COVID-19. Clones were sequenced by immunoSEQ multiplex PCR, and TCRdb holds only the in-frame ones, with some missing. The sample lists roughly 70,000 clones, 90% to 95% occurring once. Sequencing was performed on peripheral blood. Receptors originate from a man aged 50-60 years with COVID-19, enrolled during active disease. The CDR3 runs from the conserved cysteine through the conserved F or W. D genes are given only for firm matches. Size tells how often a clone was seen (once, few, many) or the class of an expanded clone, and some rows leave it out.

V: TRBV30; D: -; length: 18; size: -; J: TRBJ2-6; CDR3: CAWSVRIGGAPGANVLTF; DNA: TGTGCCTGGAGTGTTCGGATTGGGGGGGCGCCTGGGGCCAACGTCCTGACTTTC
V: TRBV19; D: -; length: 13; size: -; J: TRBJ1-4; CDR3: CASSLGGVEKLFF; DNA: TGTGCCAGTAGCCTCGGAGGGGTTGAAAAACTGTTTTTT
V: TRBV7-9; D: -; length: 14; size: -; J: TRBJ1-1; CDR3: CASSGPQGNTEAFF; DNA: TGTGCCAGCAGCGGCCCACAGGGGAACACTGAAGCTTTCTTT
V: TRBV7-9; D: TRBD1; length: 14; size: -; J: TRBJ1-2; CDR3: CASNQGQGGDGYTF; DNA: TGTGCCAGCAACCAAGGACAGGGAGGGGATGGCTACACCTTC
V: TRBV10-3; D: TRBD2; length: 14; size: -; J: TRBJ2-2; CDR3: CASGLADYTGELFF; DNA: TGTGCCTCCGGACTAGCGGACTACACCGGGGAGCTGTTTTTT
V: TRBV3-1/TRBV3-2; D: TRBD2; length: 15; size: -; J: TRBJ2-3; CDR3: CASNLSGSGADTQYF; DNA: TGTGCCAGCAACCTAAGCGGGAGTGGGGCAGATACGCAGTATTTT
V: TRBV5-1; D: -; length: 13; size: -; J: TRBJ2-3; CDR3: CASSPQGPDTQYF; DNA: TGCGCCAGCAGCCCACAGGGTCCAGATACGCAGTATTTT
V: TRBV10-3; D: TRBD1; length: 14; size: -; J: TRBJ1-6; CDR3: CAISGGQLNSPLHF; DNA: TGTGCCATCAGTGGGGGACAGCTAAATTCACCCCTCCACTTT
V: TRBV4-1; D: TRBD2; length: 15; size: -; J: TRBJ2-7; CDR3: CASSQALAGAYEQYF; DNA: TGCGCCAGCAGCCAAGCACTAGCGGGAGCCTACGAGCAGTACTTC
V: TRBV9; D: -; length: 14; size: -; J: TRBJ1-1; CDR3: CASSVDMANTEAFF; DNA: TGTGCCAGCAGCGTAGATATGGCGAACACTGAAGCTTTCTTT
V: TRBV6-5; D: -; length: 14; size: -; J: TRBJ1-1; CDR3: CASSYRGVNTEAFF; DNA: TGTGCCAGCAGTTACCGGGGGGTAAACACTGAAGCTTTCTTT
V: TRBV3-1/TRBV3-2; D: -; length: 15; size: -; J: TRBJ1-2; CDR3: CASSQEGHSNYGYTF; DNA: TGTGCCAGCAGCCAAGAGGGGCACTCTAACTATGGCTACACCTTC
V: TRBV5-5; D: TRBD1; length: 16; size: -; J: TRBJ1-6; CDR3: CASSGDGDRINSPLHF; DNA: TGTGCCAGCAGCGGTGACGGGGACAGGATAAATTCACCCCTCCACTTT
V: TRBV28; D: TRBD2; length: 16; size: -; J: TRBJ2-6; CDR3: CASSGRFISGANVLTF; DNA: TGTGCCAGTAGCGGGAGGTTTATATCTGGGGCCAACGTCCTGACTTTC
V: TRBV9; D: -; length: 16; size: -; J: TRBJ2-3; CDR3: CASSVGAGTSTDTQYF; DNA: TGTGCCAGCAGCGTAGGCGCGGGAACTAGCACAGATACGCAGTATTTT
V: TRBV6-1; D: -; length: 11; size: -; J: TRBJ1-1; CDR3: CASSEVGAAFF; DNA: TGTGCCAGCAGTGAAGTAGGGGCTGCTTTCTTT
V: TRBV6-1; D: -; length: 14; size: -; J: TRBJ2-5; CDR3: CASSETWTEETQYF; DNA: TGTGCCAGCAGTGAAACTTGGACAGAAGAGACCCAGTACTTC
V: TRBV7-8; D: TRBD2; length: 16; size: -; J: TRBJ2-1; CDR3: CASSLGALAGYNEQFF; DNA: TGTGCCAGCAGCTTAGGCGCACTAGCGGGGTACAATGAGCAGTTCTTC
V: TRBV11-2; D: TRBD1; length: 16; size: -; J: TRBJ1-6; CDR3: CASSLDPDRGNSPLHF; DNA: TGTGCCAGCAGCTTAGATCCCGACAGGGGTAATTCACCCCTCCACTTT
V: TRBV12-3/TRBV12-4; D: -; length: 12; size: -; J: TRBJ2-5; CDR3: CASSPDQETQYF; DNA: TGTGCCAGTTCCCCAGACCAAGAGACCCAGTACTTC
V: TRBV19; D: -; length: 15; size: once; J: TRBJ2-3; CDR3: CASSIAGASADTQYF; DNA: TGTGCCAGTAGTATAGCAGGGGCGAGCGCAGATACGCAGTATTTT
V: TRBV4-1; D: TRBD1; length: 19; size: -; J: TRBJ2-5; CDR3: CASSQDAFPGQGGRETQYF; DNA: TGCGCCAGCAGCCAAGATGCTTTTCCGGGACAGGGAGGAAGAGAGACCCAGTACTTC
V: TRBV30; D: -; length: 13; size: -; J: TRBJ2-7; CDR3: CAWSPTSSYEQYF; DNA: TGTGCCTGGAGTCCGACTAGCTCCTACGAGCAGTACTTC
V: TRBV6-5; D: -; length: 12; size: -; J: TRBJ2-2; CDR3: CASTSNTGELFF; DNA: TGTGCCAGCACGAGCAACACCGGGGAGCTGTTTTTT
V: TRBV25-1; D: -; length: 15; size: -; J: TRBJ1-2; CDR3: CASSEYGGRGGGYTF; DNA: TGTGCCAGCAGTGAATATGGGGGGCGCGGGGGTGGCTACACCTTC
V: TRBV6-1; D: -; length: 16; size: -; J: TRBJ2-1; CDR3: CASSEGAFTGYNEQFF; DNA: TGTGCCAGCAGTGAGGGTGCTTTCACGGGTTACAATGAGCAGTTCTTC
V: TRBV18; D: -; length: 17; size: -; J: TRBJ2-3; CDR3: CASSPYTGIQSTDTQYF; DNA: TGTGCCAGCTCACCATACACCGGGATTCAAAGCACAGATACGCAGTATTTT